This T cell receptor (beta chain) was documented in a study of T-cell memory formation after mild COVID-19 (dated by TCRdb to 2020 to 2022). The study in broad terms: TCR sequence clusters from the two donors were largely donor specific. Two young, previously healthy adult volunteers, one female and one male, were included in the cohort. In a couple of donors, T-cell clones that expanded and contracted after mild COVID-19 were followed by sequencing TCRalpha and TCRbeta repertoires longitudinally.

PBMCs were isolated by Ficoll-Paque density gradient centrifugation. Many counts were recorded for this clonotype. Its antigen is still unknown. No clone much larger than this one lies a single base away; base qualities are absent. Sequencing was performed on an Illumina NovaSeq 6000. TCRalpha and TCRbeta cDNA libraries were built by 5'RACE with constant-segment primers, adding sample barcodes and unique molecular identifiers. RNA was extracted from every sample with Trizol reagent. Libraries were amplified in two PCR steps, with a second sample barcode and Illumina TruSeq adapters added in the second step. Sequencing of libraries was performed on an Illumina NovaSeq with 2 x 150 bp paired-end reads. From the authors' description of their analysis: Demultiplexing of reads and collapsing into UMI-guided consensus sequences were performed with migec v1.2.7. Using mixcr v2.1.11, UMI consensuses were aligned to TRA and TRB V and J templates and then assembled into clonotypes. A clonotype was counted as expanded or contracted only when both edgeR and NoisET called the clonotype significant, with the noise models trained on biological replicates. For edgeR calls, the thresholds were a false discovery rate-adjusted p below 0.01 and a log2 fold-change of 1. As an exploratory analysis of dynamics, PCA with hierarchical clustering was applied to max-normalized trajectories of the 1000 most abundant clonotypes. The CD4 or CD8 phenotype of responding clones was assigned using the separately sequenced CD4+ and CD8+ repertoires. TCRdb redid the processing of the public reads, applying fastp at Q25 and MiXCR, and retained in-frame beta chains. For every CDR3 protein sequence, its rows merge into one entry that carries the most common genes and DNA. These V and J calls originate from TCRdb's pipeline instead of the authors' own analysis. The sample data list some 350,000 distinct CDR3 sequences, and less than 20% of these were observed just once. The ten largest clones capture approximately 20% of the sample.

Broad study findings and their caveats: Only two mild cases were covered by the study, and larger cohorts that include severe cases with pre-infection samples were considered necessary. Whether the second-wave clones peaking on day 37 were SARS-CoV-2 specific was not confirmed. Contracting CD4+ clones appeared mostly in the CM and EM memory subsets, whereas CD8+ clones were enriched in EMRA. From day 15 to 85, contracting clones showed balanced CD4/CD8 phenotypes, whereas a second wave of clones that expanded from day 15 to 37 leaned towards CD4+. Some responding clones were found in pre-infection memory, which suggests that pre-existing cross-reactive memory T cells took part in the SARS-CoV-2 response.

V is trimmed back by 5 bases and J by 4 bases, and the junction contains 8 bases that no gene match accounts for. The cysteine opens and the phenylalanine closes a CDR3 of 15 amino acids. The DNA shown is the 45-base CDR3, in frame from base 1. CDR1 is given as SEHNR and CDR2 as FQNEAQ, both from the germline V gene (reference sequence). This clonotype originated in a man younger than 30 who had mild COVID-19 (a few samples of this study predate the infection). The sample titles of this study are shuffled in the database, so cell type and time point are left out; the donor was told from shared clones. This receptor chain uses TRBV7-9 and TRBJ2-5, with 9 junctional bases fitting TRBD2. The material sequenced was PBMCs or a T cell subset sorted from them (not recorded which). At the DNA level, the sequence is TGTGCCAGCAGCGCGGGGCTGCGGGGGGGAGAGACCCAGTACTTC. Its translation is CASSAGLRGGETQYF.